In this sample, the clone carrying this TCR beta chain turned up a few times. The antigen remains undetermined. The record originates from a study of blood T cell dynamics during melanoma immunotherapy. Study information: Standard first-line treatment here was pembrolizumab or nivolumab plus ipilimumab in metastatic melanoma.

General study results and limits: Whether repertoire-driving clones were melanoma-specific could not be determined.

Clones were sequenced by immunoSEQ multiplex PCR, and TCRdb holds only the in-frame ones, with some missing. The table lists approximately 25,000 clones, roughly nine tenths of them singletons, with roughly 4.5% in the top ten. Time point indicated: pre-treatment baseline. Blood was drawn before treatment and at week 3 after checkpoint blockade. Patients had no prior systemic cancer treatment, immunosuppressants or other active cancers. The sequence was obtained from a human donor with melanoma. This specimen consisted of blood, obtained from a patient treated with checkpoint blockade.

The CDR3 sequence: CASKSYNEQFF. CDR3 sequence (DNA): TGTGCCAGCAAGTCCTACAATGAGCAGTTCTTC. J is TRBJ2-1 and V is TRBV6-5; D is undetermined. Germline V CDR1 and CDR2: MNHEY, SVGAGI. V lost 7 bases, J lost 1 base, and 2 bases lay in between. The CDR3 length is 11 residues.